A selection of T cell receptor beta chains follows, all from one sample in a study of T cells in Graves' hyperthyroidism and ophthalmopathy. TCRdb itself ran the multiplex PCR reads through MiXCR, one entry per CDR3 protein. In the table there are under 700,000 distinct CDR3 sequences, 46% of which are singletons. Input material: peripheral blood or thyroid tissue (not recorded which). The receptors originated from a woman between 18 and 30 years old with Graves' hyperthyroidism. CDR3s include the opening cysteine and the closing phenylalanine or tryptophan. The order of the fields is V gene, clone size, J gene, D gene, CDR3 DNA, CDR3 protein. A D gene is named only where the DNA matches it firmly. Clone size is stated in some rows and not others, as once, few, many or a class when expanded.

v_gene: TRBV7-2
abundance: .
j_gene: TRBJ1-4
d_gene: .
CDR3nt: TGTGCCAGCAGCTTAGGTGGGGTTACTAATGAAAAACTGTTTTTT
CDR3aa: CASSLGGVTNEKLFF

v_gene: TRBV13
abundance: .
j_gene: TRBJ1-6
d_gene: .
CDR3nt: TGTGCCAGCAGTACAGTGTCTCCCAATAATTCACCCCTCCACTTT
CDR3aa: CASSTVSPNNSPLHF

v_gene: TRBV29-1
abundance: few
j_gene: TRBJ2-7
d_gene: TRBD2
CDR3nt: TGCAGCGTGACTAGCGGGGGAGGTGGGCGCGAGCAGTACTTC
CDR3aa: CSVTSGGGGREQYF

v_gene: TRBV7-3
abundance: many
j_gene: TRBJ1-1
d_gene: .
CDR3nt: TGTGCCAGCAACCTCCAACCGGGGGAGGGGGAAGCTTTCTTT
CDR3aa: CASNLQPGEGEAFF

v_gene: TRBV4-1
abundance: .
j_gene: TRBJ1-5
d_gene: .
CDR3nt: TGCGCCAGCAGCGACAGGCGGGATCAGCCCCAGCATTTT
CDR3aa: CASSDRRDQPQHF

v_gene: TRBV29-1
abundance: .
j_gene: TRBJ2-6
d_gene: TRBD1
CDR3nt: TGCAGCGGTGAGGACAGGGTACCTGAAGCTTTC
CDR3aa: CSGEDRVPEAF

v_gene: TRBV10-2
abundance: .
j_gene: TRBJ1-2
d_gene: .
CDR3nt: TGCGCCAGCAGTGAGACCGACAGGCCCTCTTATGGCTACACCTTC
CDR3aa: CASSETDRPSYGYTF

v_gene: TRBV7-8
abundance: few
j_gene: TRBJ1-5
d_gene: .
CDR3nt: TGTGCCAGCAGCCCTGCGGGGGGAGCGGGCCAGCCCCAGCATTTT
CDR3aa: CASSPAGGAGQPQHF

v_gene: TRBV7-7
abundance: .
j_gene: TRBJ2-5
d_gene: TRBD2
CDR3nt: TGTGCTAGCAGCAGTTCCCTAGCGGGAGCGGGGGAGACCCAGTACTTC
CDR3aa: CASSSSLAGAGETQYF

v_gene: TRBV7-9
abundance: .
j_gene: TRBJ2-6
d_gene: .
CDR3nt: TGTGCCAGCAGCCAAGGGGGGTCGGGGGCCAACGTCCTGACTTTC
CDR3aa: CASSQGGSGANVLTF

v_gene: TRBV20-1
abundance: .
j_gene: TRBJ2-5
d_gene: .
CDR3nt: TGCAGTGCTAGTGGGTTCGGGGAGACCCAGTACTTC
CDR3aa: CSASGFGETQYF

v_gene: TRBV29-1
abundance: few
j_gene: TRBJ2-2
d_gene: TRBD1
CDR3nt: TGCAGCGCAGGGGGTAACACCGGGGAGCTGTTTTTT
CDR3aa: CSAGGNTGELFF

v_gene: TRBV27
abundance: .
j_gene: TRBJ2-7
d_gene: .
CDR3nt: TGTGCCAGCGCGGACCGCACATTCTACGAGCAGTACTTC
CDR3aa: CASADRTFYEQYF

v_gene: TRBV7-2
abundance: .
j_gene: TRBJ2-7
d_gene: .
CDR3nt: TGTGCCAGCAGCTTGGTCGAGCAAAGAGAGCAGTACTTC
CDR3aa: CASSLVEQREQYF

v_gene: TRBV10-3
abundance: .
j_gene: TRBJ1-1
d_gene: .
CDR3nt: TGTGCCATCACCTCTCTTGACAGGATGAACACTGAAGCTTTCTTT
CDR3aa: CAITSLDRMNTEAFF

v_gene: TRBV2
abundance: .
j_gene: TRBJ2-5
d_gene: .
CDR3nt: TGTGCCAGCAGCCGTTATATCGGGGCGCAGTACTTC
CDR3aa: CASSRYIGAQYF

v_gene: TRBV7-9
abundance: .
j_gene: TRBJ1-1
d_gene: .
CDR3nt: TGTGCCAGCAGCCAAGACAAAGACACTGAAGCTTTCTTT
CDR3aa: CASSQDKDTEAFF

v_gene: TRBV20-1
abundance: few
j_gene: TRBJ2-7
d_gene: .
CDR3nt: TGCAGTGCTAGAGAATCGTCAATCTCCTACGAGCAGTACTTC
CDR3aa: CSARESSISYEQYF

v_gene: TRBV29-1
abundance: once
j_gene: TRBJ2-5
d_gene: .
CDR3nt: TGCAGCGTTGAAGAGCTACAAGAGACCCAGTACTTC
CDR3aa: CSVEELQETQYF

v_gene: TRBV19
abundance: few
j_gene: TRBJ1-5
d_gene: .
CDR3nt: TGTGCCAGTAGTCTATACCAGTCTAGCAATCAGCCCCAGCATTTT
CDR3aa: CASSLYQSSNQPQHF

v_gene: TRBV19
abundance: .
j_gene: TRBJ2-2
d_gene: TRBD1
CDR3nt: TGTGCCAGTAGAGCACCGGGACAGGGGTCCTACACCGGGGAGCTGTTTTTT
CDR3aa: CASRAPGQGSYTGELFF

v_gene: TRBV5-1
abundance: .
j_gene: TRBJ2-2
d_gene: .
CDR3nt: TGCGCCAGCACCGGCCGGGGACAACTGAACACCGGGGAGCTGTTTTTT
CDR3aa: CASTGRGQLNTGELFF

v_gene: TRBV7-2
abundance: few
j_gene: TRBJ2-7
d_gene: TRBD1
CDR3nt: TGTGCCAGCAGCCTCGCCGGGACAGGGGGCGCGTACGAGCAGTACTTC
CDR3aa: CASSLAGTGGAYEQYF

v_gene: TRBV2
abundance: many
j_gene: TRBJ2-7
d_gene: .
CDR3nt: TGTGCCAGCAAGGCAGGGTCCTCCTACGAGCAGTACTTC
CDR3aa: CASKAGSSYEQYF

v_gene: TRBV7-2
abundance: many
j_gene: TRBJ2-2
d_gene: TRBD1
CDR3nt: TGTGCCAGCAGCCACGGACAGGGTGGCACCGGGGAGCTGTTTTTT
CDR3aa: CASSHGQGGTGELFF

v_gene: TRBV20-1
abundance: .
j_gene: TRBJ1-2
d_gene: .
CDR3nt: TGCAGTTTATGGGGACATAACTATGGCTACACCTTC
CDR3aa: CSLWGHNYGYTF

v_gene: TRBV19
abundance: few
j_gene: TRBJ2-5
d_gene: .
CDR3nt: TGTGCCAGTAGTACGGACAAGGAGACCCAGTACTTC
CDR3aa: CASSTDKETQYF

v_gene: TRBV7-2
abundance: few
j_gene: TRBJ1-6
d_gene: .
CDR3nt: TGTGCCAGCAGCCAAGACCTCTGGTCTGGTTCACCCCTCCACTTT
CDR3aa: CASSQDLWSGSPLHF

v_gene: TRBV29-1
abundance: many
j_gene: TRBJ1-1
d_gene: .
CDR3nt: TGCAGCGCAAATAAAGGGGTGATCGGCGAAGCTTTCTTT
CDR3aa: CSANKGVIGEAFF

v_gene: TRBV19
abundance: .
j_gene: TRBJ2-5
d_gene: TRBD2
CDR3nt: TGTGCCAGTAGTACCCCGGGACTACCGACCCAAGAGACCCAGTACTTC
CDR3aa: CASSTPGLPTQETQYF

v_gene: TRBV29-1
abundance: once
j_gene: TRBJ1-5
d_gene: .
CDR3nt: TGCAGCAGTCCGCAGGCGGTGAAACAGCCCCAGCATTTT
CDR3aa: CSSPQAVKQPQHF

v_gene: TRBV7-2
abundance: .
j_gene: TRBJ1-4
d_gene: .
CDR3nt: TGTGCCAGCAGCTTGGATCAAGAGGAAAAACTGTTTTTT
CDR3aa: CASSLDQEEKLFF

v_gene: TRBV29-1
abundance: .
j_gene: TRBJ2-7
d_gene: TRBD2
CDR3nt: TGCAGCAGCTCGACTAGCGGGACCTACGAGCAGTACTTC
CDR3aa: CSSSTSGTYEQYF

v_gene: TRBV2
abundance: many
j_gene: TRBJ1-2
d_gene: .
CDR3nt: TGTGCCAGCACTGTCCTGCCCACGGCCTATGGCTACACCTTC
CDR3aa: CASTVLPTAYGYTF

v_gene: TRBV24-1
abundance: few
j_gene: TRBJ2-2
d_gene: TRBD2
CDR3nt: TGTGCCACCAGTGATTTGCGGGCTAGCGGGAGGGCCGGCACCGGGGAGCTGTTTTTT
CDR3aa: CATSDLRASGRAGTGELFF

v_gene: TRBV2
abundance: many
j_gene: TRBJ1-4
d_gene: .
CDR3nt: TGTGCCAGCAATTGGGACAAGGCTGAAAAACTGTTTTTT
CDR3aa: CASNWDKAEKLFF

v_gene: TRBV11-3
abundance: once
j_gene: TRBJ2-3
d_gene: TRBD1
CDR3nt: TGTGCCAGCACGGACAGGGGAACGGACACAGATACGCAGTATTTT
CDR3aa: CASTDRGTDTDTQYF

v_gene: TRBV11-2
abundance: .
j_gene: TRBJ2-5
d_gene: TRBD2
CDR3nt: TGTGCCAGCAGCTTGGGCGGGAGAGCAGAGACCCAGTACTTC
CDR3aa: CASSLGGRAETQYF

v_gene: TRBV9
abundance: many
j_gene: TRBJ1-1
d_gene: .
CDR3nt: TGTGCCAGCAGTCAGTCGAACACTGAAGCTTTCTTT
CDR3aa: CASSQSNTEAFF

v_gene: TRBV5-1
abundance: .
j_gene: TRBJ1-2
d_gene: .
CDR3nt: TGCGCCAGCAGCTTGGGCAGGGGCCCTAACTATGGCTACACCTTC
CDR3aa: CASSLGRGPNYGYTF

v_gene: TRBV20-1
abundance: many
j_gene: TRBJ2-7
d_gene: .
CDR3nt: TGCAGTGCGAGCTGGGACACGGACTACGAGCAGTACTTC
CDR3aa: CSASWDTDYEQYF

v_gene: TRBV13
abundance: .
j_gene: TRBJ1-5
d_gene: TRBD1
CDR3nt: TGTGCCAGCAGCCTCAGGGACAGCCTACTCTCAGAGGGGCAGCCCCAGCATTTT
CDR3aa: CASSLRDSLLSEGQPQHF

v_gene: TRBV24-1
abundance: .
j_gene: TRBJ2-7
d_gene: TRBD2
CDR3nt: TGTGCTACGGATGGGAGGGTTGCTACCTACGAGCAGTACTTC
CDR3aa: CATDGRVATYEQYF

v_gene: TRBV5-1
abundance: .
j_gene: TRBJ2-5
d_gene: .
CDR3nt: TGCGCCAGCTTTTCGCGGGACTTGGGAGAGACCCAGTACTTC
CDR3aa: CASFSRDLGETQYF

v_gene: TRBV7-3
abundance: few
j_gene: TRBJ2-5
d_gene: .
CDR3nt: TGTGCCAGCAGCTTAGGAAATGGCCCGGTAGTTGGCTCGGCCCAGTACTTC
CDR3aa: CASSLGNGPVVGSAQYF

v_gene: TRBV7-2
abundance: .
j_gene: TRBJ2-5
d_gene: .
CDR3nt: TGTGCCAGCAGCTCCGCCTTGGGGCCCCAAGAGACCCAGTACTTC
CDR3aa: CASSSALGPQETQYF

v_gene: TRBV20-1
abundance: .
j_gene: TRBJ1-2
d_gene: .
CDR3nt: TGCAGTGCTTGGGGACTAGCGGGCAGGGATGGCTATGGCTACACCTTC
CDR3aa: CSAWGLAGRDGYGYTF

v_gene: TRBV7-9
abundance: many
j_gene: TRBJ2-6
d_gene: TRBD1
CDR3nt: TGTGCCAGCAGCATGCAGGGGGCCGGGGCCAACGTCCTGACTTTC
CDR3aa: CASSMQGAGANVLTF

v_gene: TRBV7-9
abundance: .
j_gene: TRBJ1-1
d_gene: .
CDR3nt: TGTGCCAGCACCCATTGGGCGGGACCAAACACTGAAGCTTTCTTT
CDR3aa: CASTHWAGPNTEAFF

v_gene: TRBV5-1
abundance: .
j_gene: TRBJ2-5
d_gene: TRBD1
CDR3nt: TGCGCCAGCATCATCGGGACAGGGTCCCAAGAGACCCAGTACTTC
CDR3aa: CASIIGTGSQETQYF

v_gene: TRBV12-5
abundance: .
j_gene: TRBJ1-1
d_gene: .
CDR3nt: TGTGCTAGTGGTTTGGTGGGTAGGGGCTCTGAAGCTTTCTTT
CDR3aa: CASGLVGRGSEAFF

v_gene: TRBV7-6
abundance: .
j_gene: TRBJ2-5
d_gene: TRBD2
CDR3nt: TGTGCCAGCAGCAGACGACTAGCGGGAGGCGTAAGTCGGACCCAGTACTTC
CDR3aa: CASSRRLAGGVSRTQYF

v_gene: TRBV15
abundance: .
j_gene: TRBJ1-6
d_gene: TRBD1
CDR3nt: TGTGCCACCAGCACTGGGACAGGGGGCAGAAATTCACCCCTCCACTTT
CDR3aa: CATSTGTGGRNSPLHF